This T cell receptor beta chain comes out of a study of immune evolution from preneoplasia to lung adenocarcinoma. Whole-study findings and limits: From normal lung to invasive adenocarcinoma, top clone frequencies appeared to decrease.

Germline V CDR1 and CDR2: MGHDK, SYGVNS. This CDR3 is 14 amino acids long. The germline V and J ends were trimmed by 4 bases and 4 bases, with 13 bases remaining between them. Note on this clone: Its target is unknown.

Each case's diagnosis was confirmed by two pathologists on H&E. TCRdb keeps only in-frame clones here, not all; method: immunoSEQ multiplex PCR. The sample comprises more than 4,000 clones, around 77% of which are singletons, and about 8.4% rests with the top ten. The TCR was taken from a person aged 60 to 85 with lung adenocarcinoma. This chain uses TRBV25-1 with TRBJ1-2; the D gene is possibly TRBD1 (6 bases). Sequencing input: FFPE adjacent normal lung tissue. The CDR3 spells CASSGGGHGYGYTF. The CDR3 coding sequence is TGTGCCAGCAGTGGGGGGGGACACGGCTATGGCTACACCTTC.